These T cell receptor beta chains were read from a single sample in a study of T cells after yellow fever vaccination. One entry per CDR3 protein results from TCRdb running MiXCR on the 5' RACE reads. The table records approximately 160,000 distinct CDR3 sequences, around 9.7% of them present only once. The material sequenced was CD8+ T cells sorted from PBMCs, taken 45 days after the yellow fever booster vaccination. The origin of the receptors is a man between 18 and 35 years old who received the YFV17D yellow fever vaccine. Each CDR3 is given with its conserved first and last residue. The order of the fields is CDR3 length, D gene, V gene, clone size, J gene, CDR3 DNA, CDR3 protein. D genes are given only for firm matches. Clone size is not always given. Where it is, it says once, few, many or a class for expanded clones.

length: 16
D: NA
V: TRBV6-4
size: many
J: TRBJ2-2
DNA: TGTGCCAGCAGTGTTGCACAGGGCGCGAACACCGGGGAGCTGTTTTTT
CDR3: CASSVAQGANTGELFF

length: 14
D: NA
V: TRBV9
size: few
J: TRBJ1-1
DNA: TGTGCCAGCAGCGTAGGGGTAGAGAGCACTGAAGCTTTCTTT
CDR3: CASSVGVESTEAFF

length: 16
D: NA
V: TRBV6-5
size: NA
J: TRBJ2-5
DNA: TGTGCCAGCAGACCTTTTCCCCTGGGGGACCAAGAGACCCAGTACTTC
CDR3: CASRPFPLGDQETQYF

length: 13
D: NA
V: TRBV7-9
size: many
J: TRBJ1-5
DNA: TGTGCCAGCAGTGACAGCGCCCTGGAGCCCCAGCATTTT
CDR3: CASSDSALEPQHF

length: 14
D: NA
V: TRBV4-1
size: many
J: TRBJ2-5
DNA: TGCGCCAGCAGCCTCCGGGGCGAGAGAGAGACCCAGTACTTC
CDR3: CASSLRGERETQYF

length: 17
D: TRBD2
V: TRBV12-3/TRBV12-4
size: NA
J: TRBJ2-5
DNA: TGTGCCAGCAGTTCGGTCGCGGGGGGGCCGCAGCAAGAGACCCAGTACTTC
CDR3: CASSSVAGGPQQETQYF

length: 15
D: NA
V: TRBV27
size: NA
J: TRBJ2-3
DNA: TGTGCCAGCAGTTCTCAGGGGTGGGGGCCAGATACGCAGTATTTT
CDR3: CASSSQGWGPDTQYF

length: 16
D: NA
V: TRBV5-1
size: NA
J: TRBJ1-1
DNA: TGCGCCAGCAGTCTAAGACCCGGGACACAGACCACTGAAGCTTTCTTT
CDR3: CASSLRPGTQTTEAFF

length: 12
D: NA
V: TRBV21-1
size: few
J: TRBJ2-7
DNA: TGTGCCATCTGGTGGACAGCCTACGAGCAGTACTTC
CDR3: CAIWWTAYEQYF

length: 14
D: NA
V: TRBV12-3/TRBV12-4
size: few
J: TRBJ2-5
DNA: TGTGCCAGCAGTCTGGACTGGTTCCAAGAGACCCAGTACTTC
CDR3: CASSLDWFQETQYF

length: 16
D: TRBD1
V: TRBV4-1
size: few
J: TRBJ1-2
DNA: TGCGCCAGCAGCCACCAGGACTCCAACAGGGGATATGGCTACACCTTC
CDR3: CASSHQDSNRGYGYTF

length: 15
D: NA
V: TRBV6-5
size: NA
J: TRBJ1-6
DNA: TGTGCCAGCAGTCCCATGCTGGGTTATAATTCACCCCTCCACTTT
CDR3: CASSPMLGYNSPLHF

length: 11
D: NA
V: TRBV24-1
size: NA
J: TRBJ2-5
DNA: TGTGCCACCGAATCTCGCGAGACCCAGTACTTC
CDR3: CATESRETQYF

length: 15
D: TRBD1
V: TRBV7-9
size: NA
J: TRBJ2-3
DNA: TGTGCCAGCAGCGAGCGGACAGGGGGCACAGATACGCAGTATTTT
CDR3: CASSERTGGTDTQYF

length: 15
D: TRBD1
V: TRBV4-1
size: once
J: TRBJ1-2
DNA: TGCGCCAGCAGTCTTTCGGACAGGGCCCACCTTGGCTACACCTTC
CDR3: CASSLSDRAHLGYTF

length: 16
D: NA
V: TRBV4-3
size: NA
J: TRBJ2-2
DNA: TGCGCCAGCAGCCAAGATCCGGGGGTCGCCACCGGGGAGCTGTTTTTT
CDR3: CASSQDPGVATGELFF

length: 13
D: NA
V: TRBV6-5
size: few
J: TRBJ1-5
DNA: TGTGCCAGCAGGAGGGTGGAGAATCAGCCCCAGCATTTT
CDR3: CASRRVENQPQHF

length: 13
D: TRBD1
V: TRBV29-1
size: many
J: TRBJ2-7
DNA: TGCAGCGTGATCGGGACAGGTCTCTACGAGCAGTACTTC
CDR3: CSVIGTGLYEQYF

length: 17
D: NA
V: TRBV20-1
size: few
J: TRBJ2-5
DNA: TGCAGTGCTAGTGGGGGAGGATCAGGAGGCGGCCAAGAGACCCAGTACTTC
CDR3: CSASGGGSGGGQETQYF

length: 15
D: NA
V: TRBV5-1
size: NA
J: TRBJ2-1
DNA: TGCGCCAGCAGCTTCACACAGGGTCTCTACAATGAGCAGTTCTTC
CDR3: CASSFTQGLYNEQFF

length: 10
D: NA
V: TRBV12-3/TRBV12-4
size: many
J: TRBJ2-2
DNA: TGTGCCAGCTTTGCCGGGGAGCTGTTTTTT
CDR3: CASFAGELFF

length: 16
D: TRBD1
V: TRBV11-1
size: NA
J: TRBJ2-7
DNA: TGTGCCAGCAGACCCACAAGGACAGGGCTTTCCTACGAGCAGTACTTC
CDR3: CASRPTRTGLSYEQYF

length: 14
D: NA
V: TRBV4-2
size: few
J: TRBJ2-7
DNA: TGTGCCAGCAGCCAACCGGCGACATCCTACGAGCAGTACTTC
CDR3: CASSQPATSYEQYF

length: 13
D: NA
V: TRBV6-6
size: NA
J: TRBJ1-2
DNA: TGTGCCAGTTTCAAAGGGGGGGAGCCTAACTACACCTTC
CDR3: CASFKGGEPNYTF

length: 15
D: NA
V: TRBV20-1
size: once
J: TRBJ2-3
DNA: TGCAGTGCCAGAGAAAAGGGGGTCTACACAGATACGCAGTATTTT
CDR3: CSAREKGVYTDTQYF

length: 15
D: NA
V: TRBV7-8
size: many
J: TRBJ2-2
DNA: TGTGCCAGCAGCTTAGCGACCATGGTATCCGGGGAGCTGTTTTTT
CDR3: CASSLATMVSGELFF

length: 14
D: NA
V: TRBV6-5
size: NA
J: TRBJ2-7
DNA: TGTGCCAGCAGTTACCAGGGGCGGCCCTACGAGCAGTACTTC
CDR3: CASSYQGRPYEQYF

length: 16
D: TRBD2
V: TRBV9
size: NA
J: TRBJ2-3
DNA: TGTGCCAGCAGCGGCTCGAGCGGGGAGGGACTAGATACGCAGTATTTT
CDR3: CASSGSSGEGLDTQYF

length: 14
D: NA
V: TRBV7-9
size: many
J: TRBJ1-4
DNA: TGTGCCAGCAGCGGAGGGGTTTTAGATGAAAAACTGTTTTTT
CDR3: CASSGGVLDEKLFF

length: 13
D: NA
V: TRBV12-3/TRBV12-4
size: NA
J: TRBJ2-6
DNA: TGTGCCAGCAGGCGAGGCGGGGCCAACGTCCTGACTTTC
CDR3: CASRRGGANVLTF

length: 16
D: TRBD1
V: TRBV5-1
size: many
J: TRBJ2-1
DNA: TGCGCCAGCAGCTTGGCCGAGGGACAGTTAGGGAATGAGCAGTTCTTC
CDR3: CASSLAEGQLGNEQFF

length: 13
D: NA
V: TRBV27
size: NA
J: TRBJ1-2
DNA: TGTGCCAGCAGCCGGGCCCTAGGGGATGGCTACACCTTC
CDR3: CASSRALGDGYTF

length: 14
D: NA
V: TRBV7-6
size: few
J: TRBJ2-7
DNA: TGTGCCAGCAGCCAAAACAGGCGACCCTACGAGCAGTACTTC
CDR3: CASSQNRRPYEQYF

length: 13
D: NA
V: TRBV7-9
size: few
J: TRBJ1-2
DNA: TGTGCCAGCAGCGGGCGGGTCGGCAATGGCTACACCTTC
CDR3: CASSGRVGNGYTF

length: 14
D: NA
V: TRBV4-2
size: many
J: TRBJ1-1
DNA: TGTGCCAGCAGCCAAGTACAGGGAGGAACTGAAGCTTTCTTT
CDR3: CASSQVQGGTEAFF

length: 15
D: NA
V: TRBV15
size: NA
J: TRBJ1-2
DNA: TGTGCCACCAGCAGCCCCCCGGAGGGATCCTATGGCTACACCTTC
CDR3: CATSSPPEGSYGYTF

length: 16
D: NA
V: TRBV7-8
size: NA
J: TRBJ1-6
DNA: TGTGCCAGCAGCTTAAGCCTGAGCTCCTATAATTCACCCCTCCACTTT
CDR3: CASSLSLSSYNSPLHF

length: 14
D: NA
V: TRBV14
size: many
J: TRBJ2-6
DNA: TGTGCCAGCAGCCAAGTTTCCGGGGCCAACGTCCTGACTTTC
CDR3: CASSQVSGANVLTF

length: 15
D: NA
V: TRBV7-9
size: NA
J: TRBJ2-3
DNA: TGTGCCAGCAGCCACAGAGGCAGGACCACAGATACGCAGTATTTT
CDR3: CASSHRGRTTDTQYF

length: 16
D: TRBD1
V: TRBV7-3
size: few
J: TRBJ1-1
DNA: TGTGCCAGCAGCCTTAACCCGGGACAGCTGAACACTGAAGCTTTCTTT
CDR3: CASSLNPGQLNTEAFF

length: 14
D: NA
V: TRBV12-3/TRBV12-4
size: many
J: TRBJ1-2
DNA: TGTGCCAGCTGGGGGGGTCGTTGGTTCTATGGCTACACCTTC
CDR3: CASWGGRWFYGYTF

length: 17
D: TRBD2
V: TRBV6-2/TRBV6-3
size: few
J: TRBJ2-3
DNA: TGTGCCAGCAGTTACCCCGAACTAGCGGGGGATTCAGATACGCAGTATTTT
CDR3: CASSYPELAGDSDTQYF

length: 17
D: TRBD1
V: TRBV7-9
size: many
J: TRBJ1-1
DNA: TGTGCCAGCAGCAAAGGCACCGGGACAGGAGGTTTGGGTGAAGCTTTCTTT
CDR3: CASSKGTGTGGLGEAFF

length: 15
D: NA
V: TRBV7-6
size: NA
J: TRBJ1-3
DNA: TGTGCCAGCAGCTTAGCCGCGGGAGCTGGAAACACCATATATTTT
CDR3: CASSLAAGAGNTIYF

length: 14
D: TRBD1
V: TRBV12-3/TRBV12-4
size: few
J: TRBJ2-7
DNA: TGTGCCAGCAGTTGGGACAGGGGAAACTACGAGCAGTACTTC
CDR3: CASSWDRGNYEQYF

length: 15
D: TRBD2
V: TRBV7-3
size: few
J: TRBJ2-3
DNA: TGTGCCAGCAGCCCCAGCGGGGGCGAGACAGATACGCAGTATTTT
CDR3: CASSPSGGETDTQYF

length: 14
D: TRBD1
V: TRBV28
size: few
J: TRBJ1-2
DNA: TGTGCCAGCAGTTTATCGGCAGGGGGCTTTGGCTACACCTTC
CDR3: CASSLSAGGFGYTF

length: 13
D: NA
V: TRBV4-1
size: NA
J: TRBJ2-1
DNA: TGCGCCAGCAGAACAGTTGGAGGAAATGAGCAGTTCTTC
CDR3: CASRTVGGNEQFF

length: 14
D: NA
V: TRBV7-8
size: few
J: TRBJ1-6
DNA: TGTGCCAGCAGCTTGACAGACTATAATTCACCCCTCCACTTT
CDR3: CASSLTDYNSPLHF

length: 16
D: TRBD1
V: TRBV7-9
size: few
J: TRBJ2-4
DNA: TGTGCCAGCAGCCCCAGACAGGGCAAAGCCAAAAACATTCAGTACTTC
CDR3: CASSPRQGKAKNIQYF

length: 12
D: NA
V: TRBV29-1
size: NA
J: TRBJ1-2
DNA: TGCAGCGTTGTGGTAAAGGGAGATGGCTACACCTTC
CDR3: CSVVVKGDGYTF

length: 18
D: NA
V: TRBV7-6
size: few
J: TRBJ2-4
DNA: TGTGCCAGCAGCTCGACGGCATTCGACCGCCTAGCCAAAAACATTCAGTACTTC
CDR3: CASSSTAFDRLAKNIQYF

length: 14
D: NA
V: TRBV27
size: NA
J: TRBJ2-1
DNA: TGTGCCAGCAGTCTCGGGCGGGCGTCGAATGAGCAGTTCTTC
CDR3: CASSLGRASNEQFF

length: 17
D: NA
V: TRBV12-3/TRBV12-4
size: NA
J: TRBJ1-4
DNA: TGTGCCAGCAGTTTCCTGACAGACCCACCAACTAATGAAAAACTGTTTTTT
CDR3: CASSFLTDPPTNEKLFF

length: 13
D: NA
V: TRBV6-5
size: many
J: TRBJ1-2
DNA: TGTGCCAGCAGTTACAGTGCACGGGATGGCTACACCTTC
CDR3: CASSYSARDGYTF

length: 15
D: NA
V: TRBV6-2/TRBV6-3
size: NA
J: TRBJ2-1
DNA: TGTGCCAGCAGTTACTCCGGGACACCTAGCAATGAGCAGTTCTTC
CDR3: CASSYSGTPSNEQFF

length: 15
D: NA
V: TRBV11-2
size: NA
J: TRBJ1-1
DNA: TGTGCCAGCAGCCTCAGGGTTTCGGCGAACACTGAAGCTTTCTTT
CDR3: CASSLRVSANTEAFF